A selection of T cell receptor beta chains follows, all from one sample in a study of T-cell memory formation after mild COVID-19. TCRdb itself ran the 5' RACE reads through MiXCR, one entry per CDR3 protein. The repertoire consists of roughly 180,000 distinct CDR3 sequences, with under 20% occurring once and the leading ten covering roughly 3.9%. What was sequenced was PBMCs or a T cell subset sorted from them (not recorded which). All receptors come from a man younger than 35 who had mild COVID-19 (a few samples of this study predate the infection). Cell type and time point are not known. Each CDR3 is given with its conserved first and last residue. D genes are given only for firm matches. The listing skips clone size in some rows; elsewhere it reads once, few, many or a size class.

cdr3_nt cdr3_aa v_call d_call j_call clone_size
TGTGCCAGCAGTCCACAGGGCCATGGCTACACCTTC CASSPQGHGYTF TRBV2 . TRBJ1-2 .
TGTGCCAGCAGTGAGCGGGGGGCTGGAGAGACCCAGTACTTC CASSERGAGETQYF TRBV2 TRBD2 TRBJ2-5 few
TGCGCCAGCAGCCGTAGCGGGGTGAACACCGGGGAGCTGTTTTTT CASSRSGVNTGELFF TRBV5-1 TRBD2 TRBJ2-2 many
TGTGCCATCAGTGAGTCGGCAACCCCGGGGGATGGCTACACCTTC CAISESATPGDGYTF TRBV10-3 . TRBJ1-2 .
TGCGCCAGCAGTATGAACACTGAAGCTTTCTTT CASSMNTEAFF TRBV5-1 . TRBJ1-1 many
TGTGCCAGCTCACCTGGGGAGAACACTGAAGCTTTCTTT CASSPGENTEAFF TRBV18 . TRBJ1-1 .
TGTGCCAGCGAATGGGGTAGCGGGGGAGGAAATGAGCAGTTCTTC CASEWGSGGGNEQFF TRBV3-1 TRBD2 TRBJ2-1 few
TGTGCCAGCAGTCCGAGACAGGGGAAAGCTGGAAACACCATATATTTT CASSPRQGKAGNTIYF TRBV28 TRBD1 TRBJ1-3 .
TGCGCCACCAACAGGGACCCCGGGGAGCTGTTTTTT CATNRDPGELFF TRBV5-1 . TRBJ2-2 .
TGTGCCAGCAGTTTAGGGCGGCTGGGGGAGCTGTTTTTT CASSLGRLGELFF TRBV12-3/TRBV12-4 . TRBJ2-2 .
TGTGCCAGCAGCTTAGGGACTGCTAGCACAGATACGCAGTATTTT CASSLGTASTDTQYF TRBV7-2 . TRBJ2-3 .
TGTGCCAGCAGTTCGATCGGGACAGCGAACACCGGGGAGCTGTTTTTT CASSSIGTANTGELFF TRBV7-8 TRBD1 TRBJ2-2 many
TGTGCCAGCAGGACCGTGGCAGATACGCAGTATTTT CASRTVADTQYF TRBV6-5 . TRBJ2-3 .
TGTGCCAGCAGTCCGGGACAAACCTCCGGCAGTGAAAAACTGTTTTTT CASSPGQTSGSEKLFF TRBV7-9 . TRBJ1-4 .
TGTGCCAGCAGACTAGGGACAGGGATAAATTCACCCCTCCACTTT CASRLGTGINSPLHF TRBV28 TRBD1 TRBJ1-6 .
TGTGCCAGCAGCTCTGGACTAGCCAATGAGCAGTTCTTC CASSSGLANEQFF TRBV7-9 TRBD2 TRBJ2-1 .
TGCAGCGTTCCAGAGGGGCAGGGACAAGAGACCCAGTACTTC CSVPEGQGQETQYF TRBV29-1 . TRBJ2-5 .
TGTGCCAGCAGCCGAGACAGGGGAAAGAATGAAGCTTTCTTT CASSRDRGKNEAFF TRBV7-2 TRBD1 TRBJ1-1 few
TGCGCCAGCAGCTTGGGAACGGCTGGGGCCAACGTCCTGACTTTC CASSLGTAGANVLTF TRBV5-1 . TRBJ2-6 .
TGTGCCAGCAGCCCCGACAGGGTGGGAACCGGGGAGCTGTTTTTT CASSPDRVGTGELFF TRBV9 TRBD1 TRBJ2-2 .
TGTGCCAGCTCACCTCCCTCACTCTACGAGCAGTACTTC CASSPPSLYEQYF TRBV18 . TRBJ2-7 once
TGTGCCACCAGTGATTGGGGCAATCAGCCCCAGCATTTT CATSDWGNQPQHF TRBV24-1 . TRBJ1-5 few
TGTGCCAGCAGTTGGACAGACCATCAGCCCCAGCATTTT CASSWTDHQPQHF TRBV6-2/TRBV6-3 . TRBJ1-5 .
TGTGCCAGCAGCGATTCAGGGCGTAAGCAGTTCTTC CASSDSGRKQFF TRBV6-2/TRBV6-3 . TRBJ2-1 .
TGTGCCAGCCGCCCCGAGGCAGCCCCTCTCGGGCGAGCTTTCTTT CASRPEAAPLGRAFF TRBV7-9 . TRBJ1-1 .
TGTGCCAGCAGTGTTCGAGAGGCGGAGACCCAGTACTTC CASSVREAETQYF TRBV2 . TRBJ2-5 .
TGTGCCAGCGGGGGCCCCACTGGGGCCAACGTCCTGACTTTC CASGGPTGANVLTF TRBV28 . TRBJ2-6 .
TGCGCCAGCAGCCAAGTGGGGCGGGCCGGGGAGCTGTTTTTT CASSQVGRAGELFF TRBV4-3 . TRBJ2-2 few
TGTGCCAGCAGTTACCGGGCCCCAGATACGCAGTATTTT CASSYRAPDTQYF TRBV6-2/TRBV6-3 . TRBJ2-3 few
TGTGCCAGCAGCGTACAGGGCCGCGCTGAAGCTTTCTTT CASSVQGRAEAFF TRBV5-6 . TRBJ1-1 once
TGCAGTGCTAGAAAGCGACGGTTGTCTGGGGAGCTGTTTTTT CSARKRRLSGELFF TRBV20-1 . TRBJ2-2 few
TGTGCCAGCAGCGTAGAGGGTCAGGGCGAACCCCAGCATTTT CASSVEGQGEPQHF TRBV9 . TRBJ1-5 .
TGCGCCAGCAGCCAAACCGGACAGGGGAGTAAATTAGGCTACACCTTC CASSQTGQGSKLGYTF TRBV4-1 TRBD1 TRBJ1-2 many
TGTGCCAGCAGCTCCCCCGCAACCGTGACAGATACGCAGTATTTT CASSSPATVTDTQYF TRBV7-2 . TRBJ2-3 few
TGCAGTGCTAGCCGGCGTTCTGCCTTAACCTACAATGAGCAGTTCTTC CSASRRSALTYNEQFF TRBV20-1 . TRBJ2-1 .
TGCGCCAGCAGCTCTCCGGGACAGGGTAATGGCTACACCTTC CASSSPGQGNGYTF TRBV4-1 TRBD1 TRBJ1-2 few
TGTGCCAGCAGCCAAGCCTCCGGGGGACTAGTGGCAGATACGCAGTATTTT CASSQASGGLVADTQYF TRBV4-2 TRBD2 TRBJ2-3 .